Below are 22 T cell receptor beta chains sequenced from a single sample in a study of blood T cell repertoires in COVID-19. The assay was immunoSEQ multiplex PCR, and TCRdb's table has in-frame clones only and misses some. The sample holds under 350,000 clones, roughly 90% seen once. Sequences were obtained from peripheral blood. These receptors originate from a young woman with COVID-19, enrolled during active disease.

The chain has TRBV28 and TRBJ1-4; D might be TRBD1 (6 bases). The V end lost 3 bases, the J end lost 8 bases, and 13 bases lay between the germline ends. The CDR3 runs 14 residues. In germline, CDR1 is MDHEN, CDR2 SYDVKM. In DNA form, the CDR3 reads TGTGCCAGCAGTTTCTCGGGGGGCTGGGAAAAACTGTTTTTT. Residues: CASSFSGGWEKLFF.

The CDR3 sequence: CASSQDWTGSGDQPQHF. CDR3 in DNA: TGCGCCAGCAGCCAAGATTGGACAGGCTCTGGGGATCAGCCCCAGCATTTT. The V gene is TRBV4-1, the J gene TRBJ1-5; 7 positions match TRBD1. CDR3 length: 17 residues. Germline V lookup: CDR1 MGHRA, CDR2 YSYEKL. J lost 5 bases, V lost 0 bases, and 10 bases had no gene match.

The chain joins TRBV7-8 to TRBJ2-2; D unclear. CDR3 length: 13 amino acids. The germline V and J ends were trimmed by 8 bases and 2 bases, with 9 bases remaining between them. CDR1 is SGHVS, CDR2 FQNEAQ, per germline. This CDR3 reads CASPRDNTGELFF. CDR3 DNA sequence: TGTGCCAGCCCTAGAGATAACACCGGGGAGCTGTTTTTT.

The V and J genes are TRBV18 and TRBJ1-1, with a weak D call TRBD1 (5 bases). V was pared by 4 bases and J by 1 base, with 10 bases between. The germline CDR1 and CDR2 sequences are KGHSH and LQKENI. CDR3 length: 14 amino acids. The chain's CDR3 is CASSQGTGNTEAFF. The CDR3 region has the DNA TGTGCCAGCTCACAAGGGACTGGGAACACTGAAGCTTTCTTT. The variable domain in full, completed from reference TRBV18 and TRBJ1-1, reads NAGVMQNPRHLVRRRGQEARLRCSPMKGHSHVYWYRQLPEEGLKFMVYLQKENIIDESGMPKERFSAEFPKEGPSILRIQQVVRGDSAAYFCASSQGTGNTEAFFGQGTRLTVV.

The chain uses TRBV7-8 and TRBJ2-6; D perhaps matches TRBD2 (6 bases). Germline lookup yields CDR1 SGHVS and CDR2 FQNEAQ. V was clipped by 5 bases and J by 4 bases, with 15 bases between them. The CDR3 length is 16 residues. Here the CDR3 reads CASSGGLDAGANVLTF. CDR3 bases: TGTGCCAGCAGCGGGGGACTGGACGCCGGGGCCAACGTCCTGACTTTC.

J is TRBJ1-1 and V is TRBV25-1; 11 positions agree with TRBD1. This CDR3 has 16 amino acids. The V and J ends lost 5 bases and 5 bases, in that order; junction bases with no gene match: 10. Germline loops: CDR1 MGHDK, CDR2 SYGVNS. The CDR3 DNA reads TGTGCCAGCAGTCTACGGGACAGGGGGGGCCGGACTGAAGCTTTCTTT. Amino acids: CASSLRDRGGRTEAFF.

Comment on this clone: The same CDR3 also results from other DNA sequences found in this sample. This chain joins TRBV29-1 and TRBJ2-5; 7 bases fit TRBD2. The junction had 0 bases not matched to a gene; V was cut back by 4 bases and J by 4 bases. Germline CDR1 is SQVTM and CDR2 is ANQGSEA. The length of the CDR3 is 11 residues. The CDR3 region is CSVGEGETQYF. The CDR3, as DNA: TGCAGCGTTGGGGAGGGAGAGACCCAGTACTTC.

CDR3 in DNA: TGTGCCAGCAGCCCGACCAGGGGCAAGAGTGAAAAACTGTTTTTT. This encodes CASSPTRGKSEKLFF. The J gene is TRBJ1-4, the V gene TRBV3-1 (or the pseudogene TRBV3-2), with TRBD1 as a possible D gene (6 bases). V was cut by 4 bases and J by 7 bases, with 16 bases left in between. The CDR3 has 15 amino acids. Germline V gives CDR1 LGHDT, CDR2 YNNKEL (reference sequence).

This clone was seen more than once but under ten times. The chain links TRBV29-1 to TRBJ1-1; no clear D. The CDR3 is made up of 13 amino acids. The germline V gene has CDR1 SQVTM and CDR2 ANQGSEA. With 7 bases removed from V and 4 bases from J, the gap between germline ends came to 16 bases. The CDR3 spells CSGIPSEGTEAFF. In DNA, the CDR3 is TGCAGCGGCATACCGTCTGAGGGCACTGAAGCTTTCTTT.

V is TRBV12-3 or TRBV12-4 and J is TRBJ2-1; 11 bases align to TRBD2. Losses at the gene ends were 6 bases for V and 12 bases for J; bases not matched to a gene: 7. The CDR3 runs 13 residues. CDR3 in DNA: TGTGCCAGCAGCCCCGGACTAGCGGGCCCGCAGTTCTTC. Translated: CASSPGLAGPQFF.

This clone was picked up one time. This chain uses TRBV27 with TRBJ1-2; D might be TRBD1 (6 bases). Germline CDR1 and CDR2: MNHEY and SMNVEV (reference sequence). V gave up 2 bases and J gave up 3 bases, with 13 bases separating them. There are 15 residues in the CDR3. The CDR3 sequence is CASSLRQGLYYGYTF. CDR3 DNA: TGTGCCAGCAGTTTAAGGCAGGGGCTCTACTATGGCTACACCTTC.

The chain couples TRBV5-5 to TRBJ2-3; a weak D match, TRBD2 (6 bases). V was pared by 6 bases and J by 2 bases, with 16 bases between. This CDR3 has 15 residues. The germline gives CDR1 SGHKS, CDR2 YYEKEE (reference sequence). The CDR3, as DNA: TGTGCCAGCACCTTAGGTGGCGGGGTCACAGATACGCAGTATTTT. It yields the protein CASTLGGGVTDTQYF.

The rearrangement links TRBV12-5 to TRBJ1-2; 8 nucleotides agree with TRBD1. The CDR3 consists of 14 residues. V shed 7 bases and J 5 bases; nucleotides not matched to a gene: 9. Germline CDR1 and CDR2: LGHNT and FRNRAP. The CDR3 region is CASAPARTGYGYTF. For the CDR3, the DNA is TGTGCTAGTGCACCTGCCAGGACAGGGTATGGCTACACCTTC.

This rearrangement joins TRBV9 to TRBJ1-1, with 7 bases matching TRBD1. The CDR3 contains 15 residues. Trimming at V came to 3 bases and at J to 1 base, leaving 6 bases not matched to a gene. The germline CDR1 and CDR2 sequences are SGDLS and YYNGEE. The CDR3 DNA reads as TGTGCCAGCAGCGCGCACCACAGGGGGAACACTGAAGCTTTCTTT. Translating it yields CASSAHHRGNTEAFF.

The J gene is TRBJ2-7, the V gene TRBV4-3; D unclear. CDR3 length: 13 amino acids. V was shortened by 1 base and J by 2 bases, with 6 bases between the two germline ends. CDR1 is LGHNA and CDR2 is YSLEER in the germline V gene. In nucleotides, the CDR3 is TGCGCCAGCAGCCAAGGGCTAGCCTACGAGCAGTACTTC. Protein sequence: CASSQGLAYEQYF.

The rearrangement joins TRBV6-6 to TRBJ1-4; 8 bases are a match to TRBD1. CDR3 length: 14 residues. V gave up 6 bases and J gave up 8 bases; unmatched junction bases: 8. Germline CDR1 is MNHNY and CDR2 is SVGAGI (reference sequence). DNA of the CDR3: TGTGCCAGCAGATCTCAGGGGGCGAGAGAAAAACTGTTTTTT. Translation gives CASRSQGAREKLFF.

Comment on this clone: The junction and the germline gene differ at one end; a read error may be behind it. The CDR3 DNA reads as TGTGCCAACAGTCGGGGGGCAGGGGGCGCAGCCAAAAACATTCAGTACTTC. Encoded protein: CANSRGAGGAAKNIQYF. This chain joins TRBV6-6 and TRBJ2-4; tentative D call: TRBD1 (8 bases). There are 17 residues in the CDR3. Per germline, CDR1 MNHNY and CDR2 SVGAGI (reference sequence).

This chain connects TRBV11-2 to TRBJ1-6; 7 bases agree with TRBD1. The CDR3 has 15 amino acids. V was pared by 4 bases and J by 2 bases, with 2 bases of the junction left unmatched. CDR1 and CDR2 (germline): SGHAT, FQNNGV. The CDR3 DNA reads as TGTGCCAGCAGCTACAGGGGCACCTATAATTCACCCCTCCACTTT. Translation: CASSYRGTYNSPLHF. The full variable domain, with the rest looked up from reference TRBV11-2 and TRBJ1-6, is EAGVAQSPRYKIIEKRQSVAFWCNPISGHATLYWYQQILGQGPKLLIQFQNNGVVDDSQLPKDRFSAERLKGVDSTLKIQPAKLEDSAVYLCASSYRGTYNSPLHFGNGTRLTVT.

This chain joins TRBV5-6 and TRBJ2-7, with 9 bases matching TRBD1. CDR3 size: 14 residues. The germline gives CDR1 SGHDT, CDR2 YYEEEE. After removal of 1 base from V and 4 bases from J, the junction contained 3 bases not matched to a gene. The CDR3 coding sequence is TGTGCCAGCAGCTTGCCGGGACAGGGTTACGAGCAGTACTTC. It specifies CASSLPGQGYEQYF.

The chain employs TRBV27 and TRBJ1-6, with 8 bases that match TRBD1. This CDR3 spans 16 amino acids. V gave up 6 bases and J gave up 2 bases; unmatched junction bases: 6. The V gene's germline CDR1 is MNHEY and CDR2 SMNVEV (reference sequence). In DNA, the CDR3 is TGTGCCAGCAGCAGGGACAGGTCCACCTATAATTCACCCCTCCACTTT. Translation gives CASSRDRSTYNSPLHF.

This chain connects TRBV7-8 to TRBJ1-2; 9 positions agree with TRBD1. Germline V gene data show CDR1 as SGHVS and CDR2 as FQNEAQ. CDR3 length: 14 residues. Germline trimming cut 5 bases from V and 8 bases from J; bases unmatched to any gene: 9. In nucleotides, the CDR3 is TGTGCCAGCAGCACGAGGGGACAGGGCAGCGGCTACACCTTC. It encodes CASSTRGQGSGYTF.

This clone is a singleton in its sample. The CDR3 loop reads CASSLAGDDTGELFF. In DNA, the CDR3 is TGTGCCAGCAGCTTAGCAGGGGATGACACCGGGGAGCTGTTTTTT. The gene calls are TRBV11-2 and TRBJ2-2, with D tentatively TRBD1 (6 bases). Trimming removed 1 base at V and 3 bases at J, with 9 bases between. Germline assignment: CDR1 SGHAT and CDR2 FQNNGV. This CDR3 has 15 amino acids.